The 27 T cell receptor beta chains reported below all come from one sample, sequenced in a study of shared clonotypes between healthy human individuals. Sequenced by immunoSEQ multiplex PCR; TCRdb stores in-frame clones only, minus some. The table has a few million clones, around 94% seen once. The sample was naive CD4+ T cells sorted from blood. Subset denoted: CD45RA+ positively selected. The receptor source for this set is a man aged 18 to 30 in good health.

The chain combines TRBV7-2 with TRBJ2-7; D gene uncertain. Trimming left V 1 base short and J 2 bases short, with 12 bases between. Germline CDR1 is SGHTA and CDR2 is FQGNSA. The length of the CDR3 is 15 residues. CDR3 amino acids: CASSLGAARAYEQYF. The CDR3 nucleotides read TGTGCCAGCAGCTTAGGTGCCGCCCGGGCCTACGAGCAGTACTTC.

The gene calls are TRBV5-1 and TRBJ2-2; unclear D gene. The CDR3 is 14 residues long. V was cut by 5 bases and J by 2 bases, with 10 bases left in between. Germline CDR1 reads SGHRS; CDR2 reads YFSETQ. CDR3 sequence (DNA): TGCGCCAGCAGATCCAGAGACAACACCGGGGAGCTGTTTTTT. Its protein product is CASRSRDNTGELFF.

With respect to this clone: Other DNA sequences in the sample encode the same CDR3. The chain has TRBV18 and TRBJ2-1, with D possibly TRBD2 on 7 matching bases. V was clipped by 3 bases and J by 2 bases, with 11 bases between them. The CDR3 is 15 residues long. In germline, CDR1 is KGHSH, CDR2 LQKENI. The CDR3 region is CASSPPGGPYNEQFF. The CDR3 coding sequence is TGTGCCAGCTCACCCCCCGGGGGGCCCTACAATGAGCAGTTCTTC. The whole variable domain, remainder taken from reference TRBV18 and TRBJ2-1, is NAGVMQNPRHLVRRRGQEARLRCSPMKGHSHVYWYRQLPEEGLKFMVYLQKENIIDESGMPKERFSAEFPKEGPSILRIQQVVRGDSAAYFCASSPPGGPYNEQFFGPGTRLTVL.

J is TRBJ2-3 and V is TRBV5-1, with 7 positions matching TRBD1. V was clipped by 1 base and J by 0 bases; unmatched bases: 5. Germline lookup yields CDR1 SGHRS and CDR2 YFSETQ. CDR3 length: 16 residues. The CDR3 DNA is TGCGCCAGCAGCTTGTTTTTGACAGGGAGCACAGATACGCAGTATTTT. Its protein is CASSLFLTGSTDTQYF. The full variable domain, its missing parts supplied by reference TRBV5-1 and TRBJ2-3, is KAGVTQTPRYLIKTRGQQVTLSCSPISGHRSVSWYQQTPGQGLQFLFEYFSETQRNKGNFPGRFSGRQFSNSRSEMNVSTLELGDSALYLCASSLFLTGSTDTQYFGPGTRLTVL.

Regarding this clone: Germline and junction disagree at one end, which may indicate a read error. CDR3 DNA sequence: TGTGCTAGCAGCTCTTTAGCGGGGGGCCCCACGGATACGCAGTATTTT. Protein: CASSSLAGGPTDTQYF. This rearrangement joins TRBV7-7 to TRBJ2-3, with 10 bases identical to TRBD2. From germline, CDR1 is SSHAT and CDR2 FNYEAQ (reference sequence). The CDR3 sequence is 16 residues long.

As for this clone: In the same sample, other DNA sequences code for this CDR3. The chain employs TRBV6-1 and TRBJ1-2; D is ambiguous. The CDR3 loop spans 14 amino acids. Per germline, CDR1 MNHNS and CDR2 SASEGT. Deletions cut 3 bases from V and 6 bases from J, with 14 bases between. CDR3 coding DNA: TGTGCCAGCAGTGAGGTCCAAGCGGTTAATGGCTACACCTTC. Protein product: CASSEVQAVNGYTF.

This chain joins TRBV18 and TRBJ2-5; unclear D gene. V was clipped by 4 bases and J by 1 base, with 7 bases between them. Germline V gene sequence: CDR1 KGHSH, CDR2 LQKENI. This CDR3 has 13 residues. The CDR3 nucleotides are TGTGCCAGCTCACTCAACCCCCAAGAGACCCAGTACTTC. Amino acids: CASSLNPQETQYF.

The chain is built from TRBV9 and TRBJ2-3; 10 nucleotides align to TRBD1. The germline CDR1 and CDR2 sequences are SGDLS and YYNGEE. The CDR3 length is 17 residues. The ends lost 4 bases at V and 2 bases at J; junction bases unmatched: 10. The DNA for the CDR3 is TGTGCCAGCAGCCGGACAGGGGGAAGGCCCCACACAGATACGCAGTATTTT. It yields the protein CASSRTGGRPHTDTQYF.

This rearrangement joins TRBV29-1 to TRBJ1-6, with no clear D. The CDR3 is 16 residues long. Trimming pared 3 bases from V and 8 bases from J, leaving 20 bases between. CDR1 is SQVTM and CDR2 is ANQGSEA in the germline V gene. CDR3 coding DNA: TGCAGCGTTGATTATGTAGGGCTAAGCCAGCATTCACCCCTCCACTTT. Protein: CSVDYVGLSQHSPLHF. The variable domain in full, with the rest retrieved from reference TRBV29-1 and TRBJ1-6, is SAVISQKPSRDICQRGTSLTIQCQVDSQVTMMFWYRQQPGQSLTLIATANQGSEATYESGFVIDKFPISRPNLTFSTLTVSNMSPEDSSIYLCSVDYVGLSQHSPLHFGNGTRLTVT.

This clone has just one count. This chain uses TRBV5-1 with TRBJ2-2; no firm D call. The CDR3 has 17 residues. Germline loops: CDR1 SGHRS, CDR2 YFSETQ. Trimming took 4 bases from V and 3 from J, leaving 19 bases between them. CDR3 protein: CASSPSQAKSYTGELFF. The CDR3, as DNA: TGCGCCAGCAGCCCCAGTCAGGCGAAGTCATACACCGGGGAGCTGTTTTTT.

This chain uses TRBV7-2 with TRBJ2-1; 8 bases map to TRBD2. This CDR3 region has 15 residues. Unmatched junction bases numbered 8, after V lost 3 bases and J lost 7 bases. Germline CDR1 and CDR2: SGHTA and FQGNSA. CDR3 in DNA: TGTGCCAGCAGCTTGGGCGGGAGGACCGTAAATGAGCAGTTCTTC. Protein: CASSLGGRTVNEQFF.

This clone appeared once. This chain joins TRBV7-6 and TRBJ1-5, with TRBD1 matching over 8 bases. J lost 5 bases, V lost 5 bases, and 8 bases had no gene match. This CDR3 is 15 amino acids long. Germline V gene lookup returns CDR1 SGHVS and CDR2 FNYEAQ. For the CDR3, the DNA is TGTGCCAGCAGCCCCGTCCCGGGACAGGATCAGCCCCAGCATTTT. This gives the protein CASSPVPGQDQPQHF.

This clone occurred a few times. The V gene is TRBV7-6, the J gene TRBJ1-4; a weak D match, TRBD1 (6 bases). The CDR3 has 15 residues. In germline, CDR1 is SGHVS, CDR2 FNYEAQ. V lost 1 base and J lost 8, with 14 bases in between. CDR3 loop: CASSLDSGAWEKLFF. DNA for the CDR3: TGTGCCAGCAGCTTAGATTCAGGGGCTTGGGAAAAACTGTTTTTT.

V usage is TRBV7-8 and J usage is TRBJ2-2; D may be TRBD2 (6 bases). V lost 0 bases and J 7 bases, leaving 9 bases between the germline ends. Germline V gene lookup returns CDR1 SGHVS and CDR2 FQNEAQ. The CDR3 consists of 14 residues. CDR3 coding DNA: TGTGCCAGCAGCTTAGCGGAGGGGATCGGGGAGCTGTTTTTT. Translated: CASSLAEGIGELFF.

This chain uses TRBV6-5 with TRBJ2-7; D is possibly TRBD1 or TRBD2 (5 bases each). The germline V gene encodes CDR1 MNHEY and CDR2 SVGAGI. The CDR3 spans 11 residues. V was shortened by 8 bases and J by 5 bases, with 10 bases between the two germline ends. The CDR3, as DNA: TGTGCCAGCGCCCGGGGCCACGAGCAGTACTTC. Protein product: CASARGHEQYF.

The gene calls are TRBV29-1 and TRBJ2-5; TRBD1 or TRBD2 may be the D gene (5 bases each). Matching the DNA end better, TRBJ2-7 makes the J call doubtful. Germline V CDR1 and CDR2: SQVTM, ANQGSEA. The CDR3 covers 11 residues. CDR3: CSVKRGDEQYF. The CDR3 DNA reads as TGCAGCGTTAAAAGGGGAGACGAGCAGTACTTC.

The genes are TRBV5-1 and TRBJ2-7; D remains unclear. Trimming removed 7 bases from V and 3 bases from J, with 14 bases in between. Per the germline V gene, CDR1 is SGHRS and CDR2 is YFSETQ. This CDR3 contains 13 residues. The CDR3 reads CASGTLDVYEQYF. The DNA of the CDR3 is TGCGCCAGCGGCACCCTGGACGTCTACGAGCAGTACTTC.

The chain combines TRBV6-1 with TRBJ2-7; 9 positions agree with TRBD2. The V segment lost 7 bases and the J segment 6 bases; nucleotides outside the gene matches: 7. Germline values: CDR1 MNHNS, CDR2 SASEGT. This CDR3 is 13 amino acids long. The CDR3 region is CASIGLAGREQYF. The CDR3 coding sequence is TGTGCCAGCATAGGGCTAGCGGGGCGCGAGCAGTACTTC.

About this clone: The same CDR3 also results from other DNA sequences found in this sample. This chain joins TRBV2 and TRBJ2-7; D possibly corresponds to TRBD2 (5 bases). Germline values: CDR1 SNHLY, CDR2 FYNNEI. This CDR3 has 12 amino acids. V was trimmed by 6 bases and J by 3 bases, leaving 9 bases between them. Here the CDR3 reads CASSVSGYEQYF. The DNA of the CDR3 is TGTGCCAGCAGCGTGAGCGGCTACGAGCAGTACTTC.

A remark on this clone: Other DNA sequences of this sample code for an identical CDR3. The chain combines TRBV7-2 with TRBJ1-1; TRBD1 matches 9 bases. The CDR3 has 15 residues. Germline CDR1 reads SGHTA; CDR2 reads FQGNSA. With V trimmed by 5 bases and J by 7 bases, 11 bases remained unmatched. The CDR3 loop reads CASSRRTGENFEAFF. The CDR3 DNA follows: TGTGCCAGCAGCAGACGGACAGGGGAGAATTTTGAAGCTTTCTTT.

V and J are TRBV16 and TRBJ1-5, with 9 bases lining up with TRBD1. J was trimmed by 5 bases and V by 0 bases; bases with no gene match: 5. The CDR3 is 16 residues long. Germline V gene lookup returns CDR1 KGHSY and CDR2 FQNENV. CDR3 in DNA: TGTGCCAGCAGCCAATCTTGGGACAGGGATGATCAGCCCCAGCATTTT. It codes for CASSQSWDRDDQPQHF.

This clone appeared once. This chain connects TRBV6-5 to TRBJ2-3; D is perhaps TRBD1 (6 bases). Germline CDR1 is MNHEY and CDR2 is SVGAGI. V was cut by 0 bases and J by 8 bases, with 15 bases left in between. There are 15 residues in the CDR3. The CDR3 DNA follows: TGTGCCAGCAGTTACTCGACAGGTACAGCAGCTACGCAGTATTTT. Amino acid sequence: CASSYSTGTAATQYF.

The V gene is TRBV5-6, the J gene TRBJ2-1; 7 bases fit TRBD2. The CDR3 length is 15 residues. Per germline, CDR1 SGHDT and CDR2 YYEEEE. V was pared by 5 bases and J by 7 bases, with 12 bases of the junction left unmatched. CDR3 amino acids: CASRARRGSTNEQFF. CDR3 coding DNA: TGTGCCAGCAGGGCCCGGCGCGGGAGTACGAATGAGCAGTTCTTC.

CDR3 sequence (DNA): TGTGCCAGTAGTATAGCTGGCCTGTCCTCTGGGGCCAACGTCCTGACTTTC. Translation: CASSIAGLSSGANVLTF. J is TRBJ2-6 and V is TRBV19; D unresolved. The CDR3 is 17 amino acids. Germline values: CDR1 LNHDA, CDR2 SQIVND (reference sequence). Between the trimmed V and J ends, which lost 1 base and 0 bases, there was a span of 10 bases.

Details on this clone: Other DNA variants within this sample encode the same CDR3. The chain couples TRBV5-1 to TRBJ1-4; no clear D gene. Trimming removed 4 bases from V and 4 bases from J, with 11 bases in between. Germline CDR1 and CDR2: SGHRS and YFSETQ. This CDR3 is built from 14 residues. Here the CDR3 DNA reads TGCGCCAGCAGCCTTGGAAGGGATAATGAAAAACTGTTTTTT. This translates into CASSLGRDNEKLFF.

As for this clone: The same CDR3 can be traced to other DNA sequences in this sample. The CDR3: CASSLGRTDTQYF. The CDR3 DNA sequence: TGCGCCAGCAGCTTGGGCCGGACAGATACGCAGTATTTT. The rearrangement joins TRBV5-1 to TRBJ2-3, with D uncertain. CDR1 is SGHRS, CDR2 YFSETQ, per germline. CDR3 length: 13 residues. V was pared by 0 bases and J by 3 bases, with 5 bases between.

The chain combines TRBV6-1 with TRBJ1-4, with 9 bases identical to TRBD1. Germline V gene sequence: CDR1 MNHNS, CDR2 SASEGT. V dropped 6 bases and J dropped 5; count of bases not matched to a gene: 7. The CDR3 loop spans 15 amino acids. CDR3 loop: CASREGQGRNEKLFF. The CDR3, as DNA: TGTGCCAGCAGGGAGGGACAGGGAAGAAATGAAAAACTGTTTTTT.